This TCR beta chain is from a study of cytomegalovirus exposure and HLA in healthy donors. Findings and limits, study-wide: The authors listed around 150 TCR beta chains as cytomegalovirus-associated. Exclusion as indistinguishable affected some V segments, including TRBV6-2 and TRBV6-3.

In germline, CDR1 is MNHEY, CDR2 SVGAGI. This CDR3 region has 15 residues. Donors counted as nominally healthy when sampled, yet unrecorded immune exposures were likely. A multiplex PCR was run with 60 Vbeta primers and 13 Jbeta primers. Sequenced by immunoSEQ multiplex PCR; TCRdb stores in-frame clones only, minus some. The repertoire consists of roughly 76,000 clones, with 75% to 90% occurring once and the leading ten covering just under 2%. Of note for this clone: The antigen remains unidentified.

The material sequenced was PBMCs. The receptor comes from a woman in her thirties in good health and CMV-seronegative. The chain uses TRBV6-5 and TRBJ2-5; 10 bases are shared with TRBD1. The J call may be faulty, since TRBJ2-7 better matches the DNA end. CDR3: CASSKPGQGTYEQYF. The CDR3, as DNA: TGTGCCAGCTCGAAACCGGGACAGGGGACCTACGAGCAGTACTTC.